This TCR beta chain was obtained from a study of blood T cell repertoires in COVID-19. About the study: Sample material is recorded as cDNA or gDNA derived from T cells, B-cell-depleted T cells, or PBMCs.

This clone was found once. Trimming removed 2 bases at V and 0 bases at J, with 18 bases between. Germline values: CDR1 MGHDK, CDR2 SYGVNS. The CDR3 is made up of 18 amino acids. Generated by immunoSEQ multiplex PCR, the TCRdb table keeps only in-frame clones and is missing some. The sample lists over 65,000 clones, just over 85% occurring once. Sequencing was done on a sample of peripheral blood. The receptor was derived from a man younger than 45 with acute or convalescent COVID-19. V gene TRBV25-1 combines with J gene TRBJ2-3; D may be TRBD1 (6 bases). The CDR3 reads CASSEPQGSAFSTDTQYF. The CDR3 DNA sequence: TGTGCCAGCAGTGAACCACAGGGCAGCGCTTTCAGCACAGATACGCAGTATTTT.